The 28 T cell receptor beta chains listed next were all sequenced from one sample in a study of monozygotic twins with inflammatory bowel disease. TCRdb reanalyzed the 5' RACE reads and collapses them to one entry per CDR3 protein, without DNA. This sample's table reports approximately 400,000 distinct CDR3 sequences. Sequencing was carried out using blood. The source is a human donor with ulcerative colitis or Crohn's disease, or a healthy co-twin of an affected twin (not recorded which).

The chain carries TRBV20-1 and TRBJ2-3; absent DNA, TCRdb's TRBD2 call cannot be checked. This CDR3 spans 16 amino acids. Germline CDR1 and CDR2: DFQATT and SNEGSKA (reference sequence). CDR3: CSAHPSGGLSTDTQYF.

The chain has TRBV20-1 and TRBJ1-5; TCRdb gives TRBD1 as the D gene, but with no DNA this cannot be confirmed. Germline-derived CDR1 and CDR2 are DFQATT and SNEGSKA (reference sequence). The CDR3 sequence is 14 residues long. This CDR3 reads CSAFNRGRNQPQHF.

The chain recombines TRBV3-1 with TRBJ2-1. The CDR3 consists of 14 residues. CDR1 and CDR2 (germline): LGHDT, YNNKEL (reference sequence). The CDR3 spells CASSQVYSYNEQFF.

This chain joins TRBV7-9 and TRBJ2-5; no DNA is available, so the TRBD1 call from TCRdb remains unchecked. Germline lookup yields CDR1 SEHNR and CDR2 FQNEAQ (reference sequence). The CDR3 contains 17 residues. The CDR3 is CASSLGSGGARQETQYF.

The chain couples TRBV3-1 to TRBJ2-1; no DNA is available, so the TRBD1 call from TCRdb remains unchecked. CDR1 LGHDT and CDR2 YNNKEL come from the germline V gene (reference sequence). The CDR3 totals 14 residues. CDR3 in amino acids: CASSLTGHHNEQFF.

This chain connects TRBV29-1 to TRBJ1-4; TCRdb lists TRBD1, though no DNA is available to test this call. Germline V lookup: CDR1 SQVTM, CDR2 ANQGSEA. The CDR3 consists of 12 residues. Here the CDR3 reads CSARAGGEKLFF.

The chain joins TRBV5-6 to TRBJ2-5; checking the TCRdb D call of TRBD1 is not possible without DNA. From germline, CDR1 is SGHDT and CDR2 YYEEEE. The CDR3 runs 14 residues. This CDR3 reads CASSRDRTQETQYF.

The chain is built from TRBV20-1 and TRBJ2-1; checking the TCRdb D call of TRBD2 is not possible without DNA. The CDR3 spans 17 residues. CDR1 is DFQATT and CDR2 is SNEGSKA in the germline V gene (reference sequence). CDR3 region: CSARDWGGTSLKFEQFF.

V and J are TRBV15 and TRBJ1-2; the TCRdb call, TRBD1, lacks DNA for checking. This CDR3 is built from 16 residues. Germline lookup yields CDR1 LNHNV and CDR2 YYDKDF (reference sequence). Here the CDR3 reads CATSRDGGQIFYGYTF.

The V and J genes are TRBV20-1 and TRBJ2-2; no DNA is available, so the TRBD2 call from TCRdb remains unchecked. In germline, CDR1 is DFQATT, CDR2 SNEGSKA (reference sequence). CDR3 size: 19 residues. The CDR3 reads CSVLEFGQREVLNTGELFF.

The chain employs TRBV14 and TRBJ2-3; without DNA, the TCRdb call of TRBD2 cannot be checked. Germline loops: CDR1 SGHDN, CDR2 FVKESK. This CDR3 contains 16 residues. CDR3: CASSQGLAGWTDTQYF.

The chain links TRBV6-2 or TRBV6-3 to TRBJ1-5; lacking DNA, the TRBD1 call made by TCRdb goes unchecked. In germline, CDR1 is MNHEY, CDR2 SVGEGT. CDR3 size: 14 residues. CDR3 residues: CASSTTGANQPQHF.

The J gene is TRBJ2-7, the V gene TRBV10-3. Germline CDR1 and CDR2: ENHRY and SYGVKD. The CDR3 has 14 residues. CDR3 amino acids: CAISGVENLREQYF.

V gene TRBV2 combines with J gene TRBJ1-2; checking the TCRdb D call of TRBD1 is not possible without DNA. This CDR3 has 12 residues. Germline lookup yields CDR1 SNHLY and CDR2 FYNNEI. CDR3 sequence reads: CASVTGNYGYTF.

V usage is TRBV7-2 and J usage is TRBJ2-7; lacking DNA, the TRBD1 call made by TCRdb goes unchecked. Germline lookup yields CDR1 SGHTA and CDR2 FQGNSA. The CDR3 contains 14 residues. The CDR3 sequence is CASSLGGQAYEQYF.

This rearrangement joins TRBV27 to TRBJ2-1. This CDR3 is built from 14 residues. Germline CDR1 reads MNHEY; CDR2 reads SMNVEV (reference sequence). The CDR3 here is CASWQLGSYNEQFF.

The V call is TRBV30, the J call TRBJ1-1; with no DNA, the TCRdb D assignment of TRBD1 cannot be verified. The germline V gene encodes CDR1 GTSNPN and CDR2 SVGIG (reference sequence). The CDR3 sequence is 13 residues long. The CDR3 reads CAWSVGGPTEAFF.

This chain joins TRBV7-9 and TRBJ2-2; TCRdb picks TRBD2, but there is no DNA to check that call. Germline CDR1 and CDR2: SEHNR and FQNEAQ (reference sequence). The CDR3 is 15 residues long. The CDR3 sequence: CASTTRLGNTGELFF.

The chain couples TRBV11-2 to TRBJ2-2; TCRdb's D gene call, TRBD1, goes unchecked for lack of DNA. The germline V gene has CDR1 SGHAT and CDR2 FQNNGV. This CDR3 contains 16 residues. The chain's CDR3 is CASSRLQGVNTGELFF.

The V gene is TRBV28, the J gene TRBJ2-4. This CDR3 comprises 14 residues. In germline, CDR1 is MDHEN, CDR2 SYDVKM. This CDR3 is CASRDGVAKNIQYF.

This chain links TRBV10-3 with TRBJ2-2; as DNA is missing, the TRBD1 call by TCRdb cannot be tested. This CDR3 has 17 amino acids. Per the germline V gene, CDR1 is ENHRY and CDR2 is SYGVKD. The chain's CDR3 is CAISESIGRTDTGELFF.

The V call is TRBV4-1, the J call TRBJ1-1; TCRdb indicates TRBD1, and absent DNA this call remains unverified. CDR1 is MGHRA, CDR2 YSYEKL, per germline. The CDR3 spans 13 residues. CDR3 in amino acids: CASSQETGAEAFF.

CDR3 residues: CASTEGLFDGTEAFF. This chain joins TRBV2 and TRBJ1-1. The germline gives CDR1 SNHLY, CDR2 FYNNEI. This CDR3 is built from 15 residues.

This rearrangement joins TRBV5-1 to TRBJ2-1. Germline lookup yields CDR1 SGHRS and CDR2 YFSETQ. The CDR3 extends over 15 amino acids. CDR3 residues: CASQVAGSSYNEQFF.

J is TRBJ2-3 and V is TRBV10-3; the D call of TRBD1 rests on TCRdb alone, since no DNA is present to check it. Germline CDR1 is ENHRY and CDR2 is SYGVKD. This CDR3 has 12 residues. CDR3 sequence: CATRQGTDTQYF.

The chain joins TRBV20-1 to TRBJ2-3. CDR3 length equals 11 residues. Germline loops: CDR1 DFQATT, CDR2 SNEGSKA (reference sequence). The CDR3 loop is CSARFTDTQYF.

This chain's CDR3 is CSESPANGEQFF. The chain carries TRBV20-1 and TRBJ2-1; TCRdb lists TRBD1, though no DNA is available to test this call. The CDR3 loop spans 12 amino acids. The germline V gene has CDR1 DFQATT and CDR2 SNEGSKA (reference sequence).

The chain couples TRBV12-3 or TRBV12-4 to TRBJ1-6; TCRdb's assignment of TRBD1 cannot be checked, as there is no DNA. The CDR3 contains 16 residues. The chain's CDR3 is CASSLSTGADESPLHF.